The clone carrying this T cell receptor beta chain was observed once. The antigen is not known. From germline, CDR1 is LGHNA and CDR2 YSLEER. The CDR3 length is 15 residues. Trimming at V came to 1 base and at J to 9 bases, leaving 8 bases not matched to a gene. Repertoires were generated with immunoSEQ multiplex PCR, while TCRdb's copy carries only in-frame clones and drops some. The sample lists about 130,000 clones; just under 95% were seen once. The record originates from a study of OX40 agonist ivuxolimab in advanced cancers. Study context: Dose-escalation patients had hepatocellular carcinoma, melanoma, renal cell or head and neck cancer. Patients were 82.7% male with ages about 20 to 79, mean roughly 55.

General observations from the study: Expanded clones tended on average to be more numerous among CD8+ T cells than CD4+. Expanded peripheral T-cell antigen specificity went undetermined.

The chain is built from TRBV4-3 and TRBJ1-4; 7 bases agree with TRBD1. The sample here was CD4+ or CD8+ T cells sorted from blood, taken in a trial of the OX40 agonist ivuxolimab. This clonotype originated in an adult with an advanced solid tumor such as melanoma, head and neck, liver or kidney cancer. CDR3 DNA sequence: TGCGCCAGCAGCCAAGGGACAGGATCCTATCAAAAACTGTTTTTT. Protein product: CASSQGTGSYQKLFF.